Listed below are T cell receptor beta chains from one sample, sequenced in a study of blood T cell repertoires in COVID-19. Assay: immunoSEQ multiplex PCR; the TCRdb copy retains only in-frame clones and omits some. The sample lists about 370,000 clones, approximately 90% occurring once. The sequenced material came from PBMCs or T cells enriched from blood (not recorded which). Every receptor here comes from a man between 18 and 35 years old who had recovered from COVID-19. The CDR3 runs from the conserved cysteine through the conserved F or W. A D gene is named only where the DNA matches it firmly. Expanded clones are given a class, and other clones once, few, many or no size at all.

D gene	V gene	J gene	clone size	CDR3 DNA	CDR3 protein
-	TRBV7-3	TRBJ2-6	-	TGTGCCAGCAGCTTACAGGAAGCTGGGGCCAACGTCCTGACTTTC	CASSLQEAGANVLTF
-	TRBV15	TRBJ2-1	once	TGTGCCACCAGCAGAGTCCCTAGTCTGGTCGATGAGCAGTTCTTC	CATSRVPSLVDEQFF
-	TRBV5-1	TRBJ1-1	-	TGCGCCAGCAGCTCGGACATGAACACTGAAGCTTTCTTT	CASSSDMNTEAFF
-	TRBV19	TRBJ1-5	-	TGTGCCAGTAGCCCGGGGAGGGTGAGTCAGCCCCAGCATTTT	CASSPGRVSQPQHF
-	TRBV2	TRBJ2-2	-	TGTGCCAGCAGTGAACCTAGTACCGGGGAGCTGTTTTTT	CASSEPSTGELFF
-	TRBV19	TRBJ1-1	-	TGTGCCAGTAGTATAGATACTAGGGGGATTAACACTGAAGCTTTCTTT	CASSIDTRGINTEAFF
-	TRBV18	TRBJ1-3	-	TGTGCCAGCTCACCTACAAGGAGCTCTGGAAACACCATATATTTT	CASSPTRSSGNTIYF
TRBD2	TRBV28	TRBJ2-7	-	TGTGCCAGCAGGACTAGCGGGGGGACCTACGAGCAGTACTTC	CASRTSGGTYEQYF
-	TRBV11-2	TRBJ2-1	-	TGTGCCAGCAGCCAAGAGGCGGGGTCGCAGTTCTTC	CASSQEAGSQFF
-	TRBV5-1	TRBJ2-2	-	TGCGCCAGCAGCTGGGACACCCCAGCCGGGGAGCTGTTTTTT	CASSWDTPAGELFF
-	TRBV7-2	TRBJ2-7	once	TGTGCCAGCAGCTCTATGGCTTGGGCGGAGCAGTACTTC	CASSSMAWAEQYF
TRBD1	TRBV18	TRBJ2-1	-	TGTGCCAGCTCACCCGGGACAGACCATCGGGAGCAGTTCTTC	CASSPGTDHREQFF
TRBD1	TRBV6-5	TRBJ1-5	-	TGTGCCAGCAGTTACACGTACAGGGGGGAGGGGCCCCAGCATTTT	CASSYTYRGEGPQHF
-	TRBV28	TRBJ2-2	once	TGTGCCGTAAAAGGGGTAGGGGAGCTGTTTTTT	CAVKGVGELFF
-	TRBV18	TRBJ1-4	-	TGTGCCAGCTCACCGTCCTATGAAAAACTGTTTTTT	CASSPSYEKLFF
TRBD2	TRBV28	TRBJ2-4	-	TGTGCCAGCAGTTCCTTTTCTCCGGGACTAGCGGGGAAAAACATTCAGTACTTC	CASSSFSPGLAGKNIQYF
TRBD2	TRBV4-1	TRBJ2-1	-	TGCGCCAGCAACTCTATGTTCCCCGTTGTACTAGCGGAAAACAATGAGCAGTTCTTC	CASNSMFPVVLAENNEQFF
-	TRBV10-1	TRBJ2-7	-	TGCGCCAGCAGCCCCTTGACTATCCACCCCTACGAGCAGTACTTC	CASSPLTIHPYEQYF
TRBD2	TRBV4-1	TRBJ2-1	-	TGCGCCAGCAGCCCAGAGGCTAGCGGGGCGTATGAGCAGTTCTTC	CASSPEASGAYEQFF
-	TRBV9	TRBJ2-3	-	TGTGCCAGCAGCGTAGGGTCGGGTTCAGACACAGATACGCAGTATTTT	CASSVGSGSDTDTQYF
TRBD2	TRBV4-1	TRBJ2-1	-	TGCGCCAGCAGCCAAGATCCCCTAGCGGGGAGTAATGAGCAGTTCTTC	CASSQDPLAGSNEQFF
-	TRBV20-1	TRBJ1-5	-	TGCAGTGCTAGTCCGAGGACGGGGAGGCAGCCCCAGCATTTT	CSASPRTGRQPQHF
-	TRBV24-1	TRBJ2-1	-	TGTGCCACCAGTGGAGGGACATCGTCTTCCTACAATGAGCAGTTCTTC	CATSGGTSSSYNEQFF
-	TRBV5-1	TRBJ2-7	-	TGCGCCAGCAGCACACCGCCCGGGACATTGCGCTCCTACGAGCAGTACTTC	CASSTPPGTLRSYEQYF
-	TRBV4-1	TRBJ2-1	-	TGCGCCAGCAGCCAAGATAGTGACTTTATCAATGAGCAGTTCTTC	CASSQDSDFINEQFF
TRBD1	TRBV9	TRBJ2-3	-	TGTGCCAGCAGCGCACAGGGGCTCCCCACAGATACGCAGTATTTT	CASSAQGLPTDTQYF
-	TRBV3-1/TRBV3-2	TRBJ2-2	-	TGTGCCAGCAGCCTACGGGACTCAGCAGGAGGGGAGCTGTTTTTT	CASSLRDSAGGELFF
-	TRBV23-1	TRBJ1-1	-	TGCGCCAGCAGTCAAGGCCCCCGGGGTTACACTGAAGCTTTCTTT	CASSQGPRGYTEAFF
-	TRBV11-2	TRBJ2-3	-	TGTGCCAGCAGCTTCTCAGATACGCAGTATTTT	CASSFSDTQYF
TRBD2	TRBV9	TRBJ2-1	-	TGTGCCAGCAGCGTAGCGGCGGGAGGGGCGCCCAATGAGCAGTTCTTC	CASSVAAGGAPNEQFF
-	TRBV6-5	TRBJ1-5	-	TGTGCCAGCGGGGGGACTCGTCAGCCCCAGCATTTT	CASGGTRQPQHF
-	TRBV4-1	TRBJ1-2	-	TGCGCCAGCAGCCAACCCCGGGGAGGGGAATATGGCTACACCTTC	CASSQPRGGEYGYTF
TRBD1	TRBV7-3	TRBJ1-6	-	TGTGCCAGCAGCCTAGACAGGGTTGGAAATTCACCCCTCCACTTT	CASSLDRVGNSPLHF
-	TRBV12-3/TRBV12-4	TRBJ1-5	-	TGTGCCAGCAGTCGACAGTTTTCCGGTGCCCAGCATTTT	CASSRQFSGAQHF
-	TRBV19	TRBJ2-1	once	TGTGCCAGTAGTATTCAGGTCAGTTCTAATGAGCAGTTCTTC	CASSIQVSSNEQFF
TRBD1	TRBV5-1	TRBJ1-6	-	TGCGCCAGCAGCTTGGGGACAGGGGGCTTAAGTTCACCCCTCCACTTT	CASSLGTGGLSSPLHF
TRBD1	TRBV25-1	TRBJ2-2	-	TGTGCCAGCAGGGGGACAGGAGAGACCGGGGAGCTGTTTTTT	CASRGTGETGELFF
-	TRBV3-1/TRBV3-2	TRBJ2-7	-	TGTGCCAGCAGCCAAGGGGGGGTAGGAAGTTACGAGCAGTACTTC	CASSQGGVGSYEQYF
TRBD1	TRBV3-1/TRBV3-2	TRBJ2-3	-	TGTGCCAGCAGCCGTCAGGGGGAAGATACGCAGTATTTT	CASSRQGEDTQYF
-	TRBV7-9	TRBJ1-2	-	TGTGCCAGCATCTGGGGTGGGCAGGGGCATCGTGGCTACACCTTC	CASIWGGQGHRGYTF
-	TRBV2	TRBJ2-3	-	TGTGCCAGCAGCGCAGGCACAGATACGCAGTATTTT	CASSAGTDTQYF
-	TRBV7-3	TRBJ1-2	-	TGTGCCAGCAGCTTACAGGGGATGGGGAACTATGGCTACACCTTC	CASSLQGMGNYGYTF
-	TRBV21-1	TRBJ2-7	-	TGTGCCAGCAGCAAAGTGAGGGTGGGACAGCACGCTGAGTACTTC	CASSKVRVGQHAEYF
TRBD1	TRBV7-2	TRBJ1-6	-	TGTGCCAGCAGCCGGGGAGGAGACAGGGGAAATTCACCCCTCCACTTT	CASSRGGDRGNSPLHF
-	TRBV2	TRBJ1-1	-	TGTGCCAGCAGTGGACCCTCGGGCACTGAAGCTTTCTTT	CASSGPSGTEAFF
-	TRBV5-1	TRBJ2-5	-	TGCGCCAGCAGCTGGGCCACAACCCAAGAGACCCAGTACTTC	CASSWATTQETQYF
TRBD1	TRBV30	TRBJ1-5	once	TGTGCCTGGCAAGACAGGGGCAATCAGCCCCAGCATTTT	CAWQDRGNQPQHF
TRBD2	TRBV28	TRBJ2-7	few	TGTGCCAGCGGTACAGCGGGAGGCCTGTCCTACGAGCAGTACTTC	CASGTAGGLSYEQYF
TRBD1	TRBV5-1	TRBJ1-2	-	TGCGCCAGCAGCTTGACAGGGGACTATGGCTACACCTTC	CASSLTGDYGYTF
TRBD1	TRBV18	TRBJ1-4	-	TGTGCCAGCTCACGACGAGGACAGGGTGGTGGTGAAAAACTGTTTTTT	CASSRRGQGGGEKLFF
-	TRBV6-5	TRBJ1-3	-	TGTGCCAGCAGAGCACAGAGCTCTGGAAACACCATATATTTT	CASRAQSSGNTIYF
-	TRBV18	TRBJ1-1	-	TGTGCCAGCTCACCCCAGGGGCTTCGAGAAGCTTTCTTT	CASSPQGLREAFF
TRBD1	TRBV28	TRBJ1-5	-	TGTGCCAGCAGTTCCCACGGGACAGTTAGCAATCAGCCCCAGCATTTT	CASSSHGTVSNQPQHF
TRBD1	TRBV6-4	TRBJ2-3	-	TGTGCCAGCAGTGATTCCGGGACAGGGTGTACAGATACGCAGTATTTT	CASSDSGTGCTDTQYF
-	TRBV7-2	TRBJ2-7	-	TGTGCCAGCAGCGCCCGGCGGGCTACCTACGAGCAGTACTTC	CASSARRATYEQYF
TRBD1	TRBV28	TRBJ2-6	-	TGTGCCAGCAGTCAACCATGGACAGGCCTGAGGGCCGACTCTGGGGCCAACGTCCTGACTTTC	CASSQPWTGLRADSGANVLTF
TRBD2	TRBV9	TRBJ2-5	-	TGTGCCAGCAGCGTCTGGGGAGCGGGATTAGAGACCCAGTACTTC	CASSVWGAGLETQYF
TRBD1	TRBV4-3	TRBJ1-4	-	TGCGCCAGCAGCCAAGAGCGTGGACAGGGTAATGAAAAACTGTTTTTT	CASSQERGQGNEKLFF